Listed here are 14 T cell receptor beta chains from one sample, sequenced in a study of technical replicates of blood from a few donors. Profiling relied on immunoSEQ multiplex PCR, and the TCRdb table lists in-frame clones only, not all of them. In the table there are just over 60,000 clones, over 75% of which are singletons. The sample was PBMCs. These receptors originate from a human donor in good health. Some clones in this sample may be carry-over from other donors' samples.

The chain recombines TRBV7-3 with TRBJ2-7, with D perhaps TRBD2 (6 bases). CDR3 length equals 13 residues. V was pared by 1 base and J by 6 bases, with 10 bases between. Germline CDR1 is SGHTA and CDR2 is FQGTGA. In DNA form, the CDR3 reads TGTGCCAGCAGCTTAAATTTGGGGGGCGAGCAGTACTTC. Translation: CASSLNLGGEQYF.

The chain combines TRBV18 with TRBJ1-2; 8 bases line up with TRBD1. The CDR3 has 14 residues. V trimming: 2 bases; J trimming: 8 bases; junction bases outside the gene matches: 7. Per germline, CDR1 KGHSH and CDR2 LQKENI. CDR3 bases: TGTGCCAGCTCACCAGTGACAGGGGACCAAGGCTACACCTTC. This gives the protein CASSPVTGDQGYTF.

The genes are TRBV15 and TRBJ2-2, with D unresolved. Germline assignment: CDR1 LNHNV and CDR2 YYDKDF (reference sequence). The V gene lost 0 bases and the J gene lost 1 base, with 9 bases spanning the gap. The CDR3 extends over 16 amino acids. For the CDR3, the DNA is TGTGCCACCAGCAGAGATTCCTTGTTGAACACCGGGGAGCTGTTTTTT. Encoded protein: CATSRDSLLNTGELFF.

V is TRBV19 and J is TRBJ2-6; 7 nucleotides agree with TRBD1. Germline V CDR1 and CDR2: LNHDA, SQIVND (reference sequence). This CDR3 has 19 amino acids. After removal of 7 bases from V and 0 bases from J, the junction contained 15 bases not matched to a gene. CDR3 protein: CASTTTAGGLLSGANVLTF. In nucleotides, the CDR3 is TGTGCCAGTACCACCACTGCAGGGGGTCTCCTCTCTGGGGCCAACGTCCTGACTTTC.

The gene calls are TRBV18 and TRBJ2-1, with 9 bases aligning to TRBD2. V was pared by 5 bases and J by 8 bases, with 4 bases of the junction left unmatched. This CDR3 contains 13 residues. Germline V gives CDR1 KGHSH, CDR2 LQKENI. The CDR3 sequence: CASSALAGYEQFF. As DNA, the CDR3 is TGTGCCAGCTCAGCGCTAGCGGGATATGAGCAGTTCTTC.

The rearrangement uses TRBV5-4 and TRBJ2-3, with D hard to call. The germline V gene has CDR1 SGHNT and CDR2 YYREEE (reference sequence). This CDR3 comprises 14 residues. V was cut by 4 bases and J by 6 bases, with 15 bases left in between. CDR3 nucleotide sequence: TGTGCCAGCAGCCAACACCCCCCCTCGGATACGCAGTATTTT. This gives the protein CASSQHPPSDTQYF. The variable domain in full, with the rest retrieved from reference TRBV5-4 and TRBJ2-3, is ETGVTQSPTHLIKTRGQQVTLRCSSQSGHNTVSWYQQALGQGPQFIFQYYREEENGRGNFPPRFSGLQFPNYSSELNVNALELDDSALYLCASSQHPPSDTQYFGPGTRLTVL.

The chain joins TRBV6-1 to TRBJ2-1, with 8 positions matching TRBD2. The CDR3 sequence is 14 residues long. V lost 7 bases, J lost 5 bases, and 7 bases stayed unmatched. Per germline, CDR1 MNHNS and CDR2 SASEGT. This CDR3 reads CASTKLAANNEQFF. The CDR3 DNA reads TGTGCCAGCACTAAACTAGCGGCAAACAATGAGCAGTTCTTC.

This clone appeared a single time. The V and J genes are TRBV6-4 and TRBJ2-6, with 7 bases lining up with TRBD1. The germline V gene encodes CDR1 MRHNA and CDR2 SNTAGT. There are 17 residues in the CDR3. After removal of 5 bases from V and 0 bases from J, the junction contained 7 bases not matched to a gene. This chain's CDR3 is CASSYRGEGSGANVLTF. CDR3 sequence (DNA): TGTGCCAGCAGTTACAGGGGTGAAGGCTCTGGGGCCAACGTCCTGACTTTC.

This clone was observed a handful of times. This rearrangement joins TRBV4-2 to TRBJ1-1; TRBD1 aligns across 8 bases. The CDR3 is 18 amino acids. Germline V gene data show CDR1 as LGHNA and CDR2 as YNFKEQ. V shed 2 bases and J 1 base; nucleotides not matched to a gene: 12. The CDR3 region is CASSQPDRVVVWNTEAFF. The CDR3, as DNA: TGTGCCAGCAGCCAACCGGACAGGGTTGTTGTTTGGAACACTGAAGCTTTCTTT.

CDR3 nucleotide sequence: TGTGCCAGCAGCGTTGGCGGGCTGAACACTGAAGCTTTCTTT. Encoded protein: CASSVGGLNTEAFF. The gene calls are TRBV7-9 and TRBJ1-1; D is unclear. V dropped 5 bases and J dropped 0 bases, with 10 bases sitting between them. The germline V gene has CDR1 SEHNR and CDR2 FQNEAQ (reference sequence). CDR3 size: 14 residues.

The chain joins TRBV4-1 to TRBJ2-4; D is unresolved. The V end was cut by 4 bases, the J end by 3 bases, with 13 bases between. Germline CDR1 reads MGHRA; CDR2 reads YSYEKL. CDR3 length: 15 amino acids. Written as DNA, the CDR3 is TGCGCCAGCAGCCTGTTGGTTACAGTCAAAAACATTCAGTACTTC. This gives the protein CASSLLVTVKNIQYF.

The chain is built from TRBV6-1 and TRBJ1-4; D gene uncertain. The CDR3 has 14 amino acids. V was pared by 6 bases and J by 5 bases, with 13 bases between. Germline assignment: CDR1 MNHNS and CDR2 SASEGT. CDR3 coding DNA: TGTGCCAGCAGAGACACCCGTGGGAATGAAAAACTGTTTTTT. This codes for CASRDTRGNEKLFF.

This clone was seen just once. The CDR3 protein is CASSQAGASGGYTDTQYF. CDR3 DNA: TGTGCCAGCAGCCAGGCGGGGGCCAGCGGGGGCTACACAGATACGCAGTATTTT. This rearrangement joins TRBV4-2 to TRBJ2-3; 8 positions agree with TRBD2. The CDR3 covers 18 residues. V shed 3 bases and J 2 bases; nucleotides not matched to a gene: 13. Germline CDR1 LGHNA, CDR2 YNFKEQ.

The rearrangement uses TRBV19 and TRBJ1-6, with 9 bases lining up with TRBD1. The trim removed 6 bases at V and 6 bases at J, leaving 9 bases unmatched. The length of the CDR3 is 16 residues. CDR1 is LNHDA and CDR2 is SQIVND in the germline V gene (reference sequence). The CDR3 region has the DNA TGTGCCAGTAGGAATCAACAGGGGGCTATTAATTCACCCCTCCACTTT. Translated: CASRNQQGAINSPLHF.